This TCR beta chain stems from a study of blood T cell repertoires in COVID-19. Study-wide context: Both acute and convalescent COVID-19 samples were obtained from the United States, Italy and Spain. In each case, the material was cDNA or gDNA derived from T cells, B-cell-depleted T cells, or PBMCs.

Authors' analysis steps: Estimation of nucleated cell counts was performed using reference gene primer amplification. TCRdb's table, derived via immunoSEQ multiplex PCR, lists solely in-frame clones and lacks some. The V and J calls and clone size are taken from that table; D and trimming were inferred from the DNA. The sample contains about 200,000 clones, 70% to 90% of which appear only once. CDR1 and CDR2 (germline): LGHDT, YNNKEL (reference sequence). CDR3 length: 14 residues. With V trimmed by 4 bases and J by 4 bases, 4 bases remained unmatched. This clonotype was sampled from a woman in her 70s with active or convalescent COVID-19. The specimen was peripheral blood. The rearrangement links TRBV3-1 (or the pseudogene TRBV3-2) to TRBJ2-7, with TRBD2 matching 10 bases. CDR3 amino acids: CASSRGLAAYEQYF. CDR3 nucleotides: TGTGCCAGCAGCCGAGGACTAGCGGCTTACGAGCAGTACTTC.